This T cell receptor beta chain originates from a study of blood T cell repertoires in COVID-19. Looking at the study overall: The origin of the acute and convalescent COVID-19 samples was the United States, Italy and Spain.

As to this clone: Its ends do not fully match the called genes, so a read error is possible. Other DNA sequences in this specimen translate into the identical CDR3.

Sequencing was performed with immunoSEQ multiplex PCR; in TCRdb, only in-frame clones are kept and a portion is missing. The repertoire holds 200,000 to 300,000 clones, with 75% to 90% as singletons. This clonotype originated in a woman aged 40 to 49 who had recovered from COVID-19. The material sequenced was peripheral blood.

CDR3 region: CASSFYPGQGWTQPQHF. Written as DNA, the CDR3 is TGCGCCAGCAGCTTTTATCCGGGACAGGGGTGGACTCAGCCCCAACATTTT. The genes are TRBV5-1 and TRBJ1-5; TRBD1 matches 10 bases. The germline gives CDR1 SGHRS, CDR2 YFSETQ. The CDR3 is 17 residues long.